These 14 T cell receptor beta chains were sequenced from one sample in a study of T cell responses to AZD1222 COVID-19 vaccine. Profiled with immunoSEQ multiplex PCR; TCRdb holds only in-frame clones, not every one. Here the sample spans 70,000 to 95,000 clones, about 89% being singletons. The starting material was peripheral blood, obtained 28 days after the second AZD1222 dose. The receptor source for this set is an adult who received the AZD1222 COVID-19 vaccine.

The chain carries TRBV6-5 and TRBJ1-3; TRBD1 is a possible D gene (6 bases). The CDR3 contains 16 residues. Trimming shortened V by 0 bases and J by 0 bases, and 9 bases separated the two germline ends. Germline V gene data show CDR1 as MNHEY and CDR2 as SVGAGI. Written as DNA, the CDR3 is TGTGCCAGCAGTTACTCACGGGGGGCCTCTGGAAACACCATATATTTT. It translates to CASSYSRGASGNTIYF.

CDR3 DNA: TGTGCCAGCAGCAAAGCGGGGACTGCTCCGCGTAAGCATTACACCTTC. Amino acid sequence: CASSKAGTAPRKHYTF. The chain links TRBV21-1 to TRBJ1-2. TRBV21-1 is listed as a pseudogene. The CDR3 has 16 amino acids.

The chain recombines TRBV5-6 with TRBJ1-5; D remains unclear. CDR3 length: 15 amino acids. CDR1 and CDR2 (germline): SGHDT, YYEEEE. V lost 2 bases, J lost 0 bases, and 9 bases lay in between. The CDR3 here is CASSFYGDSNQPQHF. CDR3 DNA: TGTGCCAGCAGCTTCTATGGGGATAGCAATCAGCCCCAGCATTTT.

This clone has just a few counts. This rearrangement joins TRBV19 to TRBJ1-5; unclear D gene. CDR1 and CDR2 from the germline V gene are LNHDA and SQIVND (reference sequence). The V gene lost 5 bases and the J gene lost 3 bases, with 11 bases spanning the gap. The CDR3 spans 14 residues. CDR3 DNA sequence: TGTGCCAGTAGTCTTTTCGAAATCAATCAGCCCCAGCATTTT. This codes for CASSLFEINQPQHF.

The CDR3 sequence is CASSGGGSGNQPQHF. CDR3 nucleotides: TGTGCCAGCAGCGGCGGGGGGTCGGGCAATCAGCCCCAGCATTTT. The chain has TRBV6-1 and TRBJ1-5, with D possibly TRBD1 on 5 matching bases. This CDR3 has 15 amino acids. With 6 bases removed from V and 2 bases from J, the gap between germline ends came to 14 bases. The germline gives CDR1 MNHNS, CDR2 SASEGT.

The chain couples TRBV3-1 (or the pseudogene TRBV3-2) to TRBJ1-2; weak D call: TRBD1 (5 bases). V lost 7 bases and J lost 4, with 13 bases in between. Germline V gene data show CDR1 as LGHDT and CDR2 as YNNKEL (reference sequence). The CDR3 runs 13 residues. CDR3 nucleotides: TGTGCCAGCACCGCTGGGGGAACCTATGGCTACACCTTC. Its translation: CASTAGGTYGYTF.

The J gene is TRBJ2-2, the V gene TRBV5-1, with 9 bases matching TRBD1. The germline V gene encodes CDR1 SGHRS and CDR2 YFSETQ. J gave up 5 bases and V 0 bases, and 5 bases lay outside the gene matches. There are 16 residues in the CDR3. This CDR3 reads CASSLGWTGDTGELFF. For the CDR3, the DNA is TGCGCCAGCAGCTTGGGCTGGACAGGGGATACCGGGGAGCTGTTTTTT.

The chain employs TRBV7-8 and TRBJ2-7, with 9 bases matching TRBD1. The CDR3 is 15 residues long. The junction had 4 bases not matched to a gene; V was cut back by 3 bases and J by 1 base. Germline V CDR1 and CDR2: SGHVS, FQNEAQ. DNA for the CDR3: TGTGCCAGCAGCTTTGGGACAGGGATTTCCTACGAGCAGTACTTC. This gives the protein CASSFGTGISYEQYF.

The chain is built from TRBV30 and TRBJ1-1, with no clear D. The CDR3 runs to 15 residues. Germline CDR1 reads GTSNPN; CDR2 reads SVGIG (reference sequence). V was trimmed by 2 bases and J by 4 bases, leaving 17 bases between them. The CDR3 DNA is TGTGCCTGGAGTTCCCGGGCCTATATGGGCACTGAAGCTTTCTTT. Amino acid sequence: CAWSSRAYMGTEAFF.

The chain carries TRBV7-8 and TRBJ2-7; D is perhaps TRBD2 (5 bases). Germline CDR1 is SGHVS and CDR2 is FQNEAQ. The ends were cut back, 7 bases at V and 1 base at J, with 14 bases in the middle. The CDR3 extends over 14 amino acids. The DNA of the CDR3 is TGTGCCAGCAACGACCGGGGTCTTTCCTACGAGCAGTACTTC. Translating it yields CASNDRGLSYEQYF.

V usage is TRBV7-2 and J usage is TRBJ2-5; 10 nucleotides match TRBD2. The CDR3 covers 15 residues. V was clipped by 5 bases and J by 5 bases; unmatched bases: 8. Per the germline V gene, CDR1 is SGHTA and CDR2 is FQGNSA. The CDR3, as DNA: TGTGCCAGCAGCGTCCAGCGGGGGGGCCCGGAGACCCAGTACTTC. Translation: CASSVQRGGPETQYF. Variable domain in full (rest from reference TRBV7-2 and TRBJ2-5): GAGVSQSPSNKVTEKGKDVELRCDPISGHTALYWYRQSLGQGLEFLIYFQGNSAPDKSGLPSDRFSAERTGGSVSTLTIQRTQQEDSAVYLCASSVQRGGPETQYFGPGTRLLVL.

The chain uses TRBV18 and TRBJ2-5; D is undetermined. The CDR3 totals 13 residues. The germline V gene encodes CDR1 KGHSH and CDR2 LQKENI. Trimming left V 6 bases short and J 4 bases short, with 12 bases between. CDR3 coding DNA: TGTGCCAGCTCCGAGAATTGGGGAGAGACCCAGTACTTC. It specifies CASSENWGETQYF.

In DNA, the CDR3 is TGTGCCACCAGCGAAAAGGGGATTAAGAACACTGAAGCTTTCTTT. Protein product: CATSEKGIKNTEAFF. This rearrangement joins TRBV24-1 to TRBJ1-1; the D gene is possibly TRBD1 (5 bases). Trimming pared 7 bases from V and 1 base from J, leaving 15 bases between. Germline values: CDR1 KGHDR, CDR2 SFDVKD. The CDR3 is 15 residues long.

The CDR3 DNA follows: TGTGCCAGCTCACCGTCCCGGGACAGGAATGGCTACACCTTC. It codes for CASSPSRDRNGYTF. The chain couples TRBV18 to TRBJ1-2, with TRBD1 identical over 8 bases. The CDR3 covers 14 residues. J lost 6 bases, V lost 3 bases, and 6 bases had no gene match. Germline CDR1 reads KGHSH; CDR2 reads LQKENI.